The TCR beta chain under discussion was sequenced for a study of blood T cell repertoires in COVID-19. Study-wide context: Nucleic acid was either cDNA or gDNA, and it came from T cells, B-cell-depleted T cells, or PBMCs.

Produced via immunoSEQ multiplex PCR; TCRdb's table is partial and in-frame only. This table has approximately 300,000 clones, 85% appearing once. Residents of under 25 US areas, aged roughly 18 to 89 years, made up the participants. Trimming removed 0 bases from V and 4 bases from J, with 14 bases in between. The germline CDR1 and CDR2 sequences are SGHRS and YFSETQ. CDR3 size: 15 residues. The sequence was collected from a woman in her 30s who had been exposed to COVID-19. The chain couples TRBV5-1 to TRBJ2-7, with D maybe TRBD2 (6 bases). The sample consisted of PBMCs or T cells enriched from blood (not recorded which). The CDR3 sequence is CASSLAATRIYEQYF. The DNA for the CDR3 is TGCGCCAGCAGCTTGGCAGCGACTAGAATTTACGAGCAGTACTTC.